A single sample is the source of the 6 T cell receptor beta chains below, sequenced in a study of chemoradiotherapy in HPV16-positive cancers. The table came from immunoSEQ multiplex PCR; TCRdb's copy has only in-frame clones and leaves some out. In the table there are approximately 13,000 clones, around three quarters of which are singletons. The sample here was taken from a patient who underwent chemoradiotherapy. The receptors come from a human donor with HPV-associated anogenital cancer.

CDR3 in DNA: TGTGCCAGCAGCCTTAGTACAGGGCAGGGATCACCCCTCCACTTT. Its protein is CASSLSTGQGSPLHF. This sequence joins TRBV11-2 and TRBJ1-6; a weak D match, TRBD1 (6 bases). V shed 5 bases and J shed 10 bases, with 18 bases lying between them. The germline gives CDR1 SGHAT, CDR2 FQNNGV. The CDR3 spans 15 residues.

The chain couples TRBV7-6 to TRBJ1-3, with D perhaps matching TRBD1 (5 bases). This CDR3 is 17 amino acids long. From germline, CDR1 is SGHVS and CDR2 FNYEAQ. Trimming left V 1 base short and J 2 bases short, with 15 bases between. For the CDR3, the DNA is TGTGCCAGCAGCTTAGTCTGGGGCGGTCAGGCTGGAAACACCATATATTTT. Translated: CASSLVWGGQAGNTIYF.

V gene TRBV6-1 combines with J gene TRBJ2-7; maybe TRBD2 (6 bases). The CDR3 runs 18 residues. Between the trimmed V and J ends, which lost 1 base and 2 bases, there was a span of 21 bases. The germline gives CDR1 MNHNS, CDR2 SASEGT. In nucleotides, the CDR3 is TGTGCCAGCAGTGAAGAACTCACCCGGGAGAATCGGGCCTACGAGCAGTACTTC. It codes for CASSEELTRENRAYEQYF.

This clone was picked up one time. J is TRBJ1-2 and V is TRBV28; D is possibly TRBD1 (6 bases). Germline CDR1 is MDHEN and CDR2 is SYDVKM. The CDR3 totals 18 residues. The V gene lost 2 bases and the J gene lost 4 bases, with 23 bases spanning the gap. This chain's CDR3 is CASSLTVYGGGRGYGYTF. The CDR3 DNA is TGTGCCAGCAGTTTAACCGTATATGGCGGGGGGCGCGGCTATGGCTACACCTTC.

This clone was detected only a few times. The gene calls are TRBV2 and TRBJ2-7; D remains unclear. Per the germline V gene, CDR1 is SNHLY and CDR2 is FYNNEI. This CDR3 is 11 amino acids long. V shed 7 bases and J shed 4 bases, with 8 bases lying between them. CDR3 coding DNA: TGTGCCAGCAATCCAGGATACGAGCAGTACTTC. This gives the protein CASNPGYEQYF.

This chain links TRBV7-9 with TRBJ1-2; possibly TRBD1 for D (5 bases). Germline CDR1 is SEHNR and CDR2 is FQNEAQ (reference sequence). Trimming stripped 1 base from V and 8 bases from J, with 11 bases between. This CDR3 has 13 residues. The CDR3 DNA is TGTGCCAGCAGCTTAGTTCAGGGAGGCGGCTACACCTTC. Encoded protein: CASSLVQGGGYTF.